The present entry profiles one T cell receptor (beta chain) with its context. Its cognate antigen is unknown. The source of the sample is a study of a mutant IDH1 vaccine in newly diagnosed glioma. Study information: The start of vaccination came 4-6 weeks after radiotherapy alone, or with temozolomide cycles.

Some clones are missing from TCRdb's copy, which holds only in-frame ones; the method was immunoSEQ multiplex PCR. The sample shows some 130,000 clones, 80% of them seen only once. Indicated time point: week 11, during vaccination. A 20-mer mutant IDH1 peptide at 300 ug was injected subcutaneously with topical imiquimod. The sequence derives from a man aged 40-50 years with glioma. The material sequenced was PBMCs, taken from a glioma patient whose treatment included an IDH1 peptide vaccine.

The DNA of the CDR3 is TGTGCCAGCAGCAGAGACAGGTCGTCGGAAGCTTTCTTT. The encoded protein is CASSRDRSSEAFF. The V gene is TRBV5-6, the J gene TRBJ1-1, with D possibly matching TRBD1 (6 bases). Trimming removed 4 bases from V and 8 bases from J, with 15 bases in between. From germline, CDR1 is SGHDT and CDR2 YYEEEE. The CDR3 sequence is 13 residues long.